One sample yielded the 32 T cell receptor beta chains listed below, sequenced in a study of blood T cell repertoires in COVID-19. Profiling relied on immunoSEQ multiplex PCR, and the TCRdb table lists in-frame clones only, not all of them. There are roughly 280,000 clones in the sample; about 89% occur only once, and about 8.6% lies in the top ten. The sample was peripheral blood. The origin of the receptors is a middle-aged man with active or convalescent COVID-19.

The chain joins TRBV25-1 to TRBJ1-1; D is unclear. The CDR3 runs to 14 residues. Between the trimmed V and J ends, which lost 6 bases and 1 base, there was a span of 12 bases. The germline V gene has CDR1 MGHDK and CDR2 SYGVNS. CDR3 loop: CASRLGGSNTEAFF. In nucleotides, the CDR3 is TGTGCCAGCAGACTCGGAGGGTCGAACACTGAAGCTTTCTTT.

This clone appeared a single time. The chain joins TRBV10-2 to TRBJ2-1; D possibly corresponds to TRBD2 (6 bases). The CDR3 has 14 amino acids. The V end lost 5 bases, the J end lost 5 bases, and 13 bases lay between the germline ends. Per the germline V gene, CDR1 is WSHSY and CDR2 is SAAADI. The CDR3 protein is CASSPRRGDNEQFF. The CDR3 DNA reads TGCGCCAGCAGTCCGCGGCGGGGCGACAATGAGCAGTTCTTC.

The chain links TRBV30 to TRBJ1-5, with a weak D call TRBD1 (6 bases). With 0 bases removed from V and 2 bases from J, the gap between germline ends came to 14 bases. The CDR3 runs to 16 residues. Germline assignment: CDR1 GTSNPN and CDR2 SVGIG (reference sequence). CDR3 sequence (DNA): TGTGCCTGGAGTGTACATAGGGGGTCGGGCAATCAGCCCCAGCATTTT. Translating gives CAWSVHRGSGNQPQHF.

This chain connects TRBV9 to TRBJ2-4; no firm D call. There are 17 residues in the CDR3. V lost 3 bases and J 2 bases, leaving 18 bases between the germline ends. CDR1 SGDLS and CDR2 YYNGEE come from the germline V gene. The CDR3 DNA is TGTGCCAGCAGCGACAACCGTGACAAGGTGTCCAAAAACATTCAGTACTTC. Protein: CASSDNRDKVSKNIQYF. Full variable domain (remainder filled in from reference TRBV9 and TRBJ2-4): DSGVTQTPKHLITATGQRVTLRCSPRSGDLSVYWYQQSLDQGLQFLIQYYNGEERAKGNILERFSAQQFPDLHSELNLSSLELGDSALYFCASSDNRDKVSKNIQYFGAGTRLSVL.

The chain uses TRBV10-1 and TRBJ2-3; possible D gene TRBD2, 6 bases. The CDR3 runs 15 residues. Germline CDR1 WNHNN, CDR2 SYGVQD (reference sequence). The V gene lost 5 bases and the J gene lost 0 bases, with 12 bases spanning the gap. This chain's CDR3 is CASSLLATSTDTQYF. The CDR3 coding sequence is TGCGCCAGCAGTTTACTAGCAACTAGCACAGATACGCAGTATTTT.

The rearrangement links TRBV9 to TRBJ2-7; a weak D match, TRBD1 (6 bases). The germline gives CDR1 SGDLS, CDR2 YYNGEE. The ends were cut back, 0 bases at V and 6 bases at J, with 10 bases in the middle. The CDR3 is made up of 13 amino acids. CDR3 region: CASSVEQGREQYF. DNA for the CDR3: TGTGCCAGCAGCGTAGAGCAGGGGCGCGAGCAGTACTTC. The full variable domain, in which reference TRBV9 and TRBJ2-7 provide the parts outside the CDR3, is DSGVTQTPKHLITATGQRVTLRCSPRSGDLSVYWYQQSLDQGLQFLIQYYNGEERAKGNILERFSAQQFPDLHSELNLSSLELGDSALYFCASSVEQGREQYFGPGTRLTVT.

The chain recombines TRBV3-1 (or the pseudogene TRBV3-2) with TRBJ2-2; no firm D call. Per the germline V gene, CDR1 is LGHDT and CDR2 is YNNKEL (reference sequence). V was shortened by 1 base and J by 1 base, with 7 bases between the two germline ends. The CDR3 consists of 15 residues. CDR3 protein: CASSQVPKNTGELFF. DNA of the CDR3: TGTGCCAGCAGCCAAGTCCCCAAGAACACCGGGGAGCTGTTTTTT.

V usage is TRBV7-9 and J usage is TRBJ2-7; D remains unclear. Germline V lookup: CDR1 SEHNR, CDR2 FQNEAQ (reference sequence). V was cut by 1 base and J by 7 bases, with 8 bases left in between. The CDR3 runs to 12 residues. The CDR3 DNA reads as TGTGCCAGCAGCTTAGTTTTGTCGGAGCAGTACTTC. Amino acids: CASSLVLSEQYF. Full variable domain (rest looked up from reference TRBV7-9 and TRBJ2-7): DTGVSQNPRHKITKRGQNVTFRCDPISEHNRLYWYRQTLGQGPEFLTYFQNEAQLEKSRLLSDRFSAERPKGSFSTLEIQRTEQGDSAMYLCASSLVLSEQYFGPGTRLTVT.

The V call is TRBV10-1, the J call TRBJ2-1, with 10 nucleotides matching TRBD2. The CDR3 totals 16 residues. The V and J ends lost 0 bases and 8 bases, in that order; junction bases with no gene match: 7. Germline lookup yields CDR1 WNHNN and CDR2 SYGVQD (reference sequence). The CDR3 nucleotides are TGCGCCAGCAGTGAGTCCGGAGCGGGAGGGCCCCATGAGCAGTTCTTC. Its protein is CASSESGAGGPHEQFF.

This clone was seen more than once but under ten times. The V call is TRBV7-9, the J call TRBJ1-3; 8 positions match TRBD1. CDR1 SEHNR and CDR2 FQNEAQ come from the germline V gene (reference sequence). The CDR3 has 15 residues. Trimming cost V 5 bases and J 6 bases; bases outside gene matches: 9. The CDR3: CASSRTGGPLNTIYF. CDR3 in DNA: TGTGCCAGCAGCAGAACAGGGGGGCCCTTAAACACCATATATTTT.

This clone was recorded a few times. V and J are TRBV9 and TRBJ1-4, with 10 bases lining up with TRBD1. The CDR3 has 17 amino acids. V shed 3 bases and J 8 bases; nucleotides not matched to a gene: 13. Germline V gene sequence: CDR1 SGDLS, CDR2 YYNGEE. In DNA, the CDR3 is TGTGCCAGCAGCGCGTCCCGGGACAGGGGACCGTGGGAAAAACTGTTTTTT. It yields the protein CASSASRDRGPWEKLFF.

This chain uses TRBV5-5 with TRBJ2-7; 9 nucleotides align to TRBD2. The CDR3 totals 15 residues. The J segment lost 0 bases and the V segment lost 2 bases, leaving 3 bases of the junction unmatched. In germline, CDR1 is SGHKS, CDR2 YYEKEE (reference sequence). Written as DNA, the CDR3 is TGTGCCAGCAGCTTAAGCGGGGGGAGCTCCTACGAGCAGTACTTC. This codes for CASSLSGGSSYEQYF. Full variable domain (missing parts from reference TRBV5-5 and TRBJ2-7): DAGVTQSPTHLIKTRGQQVTLRCSPISGHKSVSWYQQVLGQGPQFIFQYYEKEERGRGNFPDRFSARQFPNYSSELNVNALLLGDSALYLCASSLSGGSSYEQYFGPGTRLTVT.

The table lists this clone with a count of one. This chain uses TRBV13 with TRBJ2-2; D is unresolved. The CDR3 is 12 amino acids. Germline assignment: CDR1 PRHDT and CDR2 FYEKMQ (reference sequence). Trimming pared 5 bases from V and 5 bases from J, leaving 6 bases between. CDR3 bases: TGTGCCAGCAGCCCCGGGACCGGGGAGCTGTTTTTT. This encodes CASSPGTGELFF.

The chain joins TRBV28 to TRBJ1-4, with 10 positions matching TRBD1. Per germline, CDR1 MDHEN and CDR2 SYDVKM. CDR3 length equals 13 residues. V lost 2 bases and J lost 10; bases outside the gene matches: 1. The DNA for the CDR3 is TGTGCCAGCAGTTTAGGGGACAGGGGAAAACTGTTTTTT. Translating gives CASSLGDRGKLFF.

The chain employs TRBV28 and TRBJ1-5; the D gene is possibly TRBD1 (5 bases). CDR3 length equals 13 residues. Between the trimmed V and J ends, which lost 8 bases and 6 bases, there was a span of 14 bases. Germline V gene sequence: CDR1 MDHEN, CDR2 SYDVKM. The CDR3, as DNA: TGTGCCAGCCATCAGGGTAGAGTTCAGCCCCAGCATTTT. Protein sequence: CASHQGRVQPQHF.

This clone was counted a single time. In nucleotides, the CDR3 is TGTGCCAGCAGCGTAGTAGGGAGCGGTCACTATGGCTACACCTTC. Its translation: CASSVVGSGHYGYTF. This chain links TRBV9 with TRBJ1-2; D gene uncertain. The CDR3 is 15 residues long. Trimming shortened V by 0 bases and J by 3 bases, and 12 bases separated the two germline ends. The V gene's germline CDR1 is SGDLS and CDR2 YYNGEE.

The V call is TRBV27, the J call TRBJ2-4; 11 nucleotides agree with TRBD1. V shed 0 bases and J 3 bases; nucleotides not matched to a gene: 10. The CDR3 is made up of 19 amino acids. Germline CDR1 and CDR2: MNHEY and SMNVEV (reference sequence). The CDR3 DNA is TGTGCCAGCAGTTTATCGGGAGGGACAGGGGGAACGGGCAAAAACATTCAGTACTTC. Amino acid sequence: CASSLSGGTGGTGKNIQYF.

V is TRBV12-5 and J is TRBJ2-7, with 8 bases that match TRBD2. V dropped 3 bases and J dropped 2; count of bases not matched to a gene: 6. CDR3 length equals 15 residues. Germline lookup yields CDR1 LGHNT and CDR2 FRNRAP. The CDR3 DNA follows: TGTGCTAGTGGTTTCCGACTAGCGTCACCCTACGAGCAGTACTTC. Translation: CASGFRLASPYEQYF.

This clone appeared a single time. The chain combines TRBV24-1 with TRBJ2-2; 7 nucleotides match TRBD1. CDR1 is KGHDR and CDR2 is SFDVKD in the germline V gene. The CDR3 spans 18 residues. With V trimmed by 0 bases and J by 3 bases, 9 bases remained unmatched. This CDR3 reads CATSDLVFGDSYTGELFF. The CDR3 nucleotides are TGTGCCACCAGTGATTTGGTTTTTGGGGACAGCTACACCGGGGAGCTGTTTTTT.

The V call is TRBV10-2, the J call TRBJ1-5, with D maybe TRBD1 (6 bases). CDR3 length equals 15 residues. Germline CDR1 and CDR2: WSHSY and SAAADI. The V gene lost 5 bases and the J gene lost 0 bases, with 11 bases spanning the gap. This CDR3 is CASSRDNYSNQPQHF. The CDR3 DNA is TGCGCCAGCAGTCGGGACAACTATAGCAATCAGCCCCAGCATTTT.

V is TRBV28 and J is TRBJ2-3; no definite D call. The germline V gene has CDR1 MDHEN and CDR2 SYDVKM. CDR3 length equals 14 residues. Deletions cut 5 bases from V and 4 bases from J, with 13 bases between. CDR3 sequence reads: CASSLDSRADTQYF. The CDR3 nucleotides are TGTGCCAGCAGTCTCGACTCACGGGCAGATACGCAGTATTTT. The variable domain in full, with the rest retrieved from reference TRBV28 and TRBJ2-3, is DVKVTQSSRYLVKRTGEKVFLECVQDMDHENMFWYRQDPGLGLRLIYFSYDVKMKEKGDIPEGYSVSREKKERFSLILESASTNQTSMYLCASSLDSRADTQYFGPGTRLTVL.

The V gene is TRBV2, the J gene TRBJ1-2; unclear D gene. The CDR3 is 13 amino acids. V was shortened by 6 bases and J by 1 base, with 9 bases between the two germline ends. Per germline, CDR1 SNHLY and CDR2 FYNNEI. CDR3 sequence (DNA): TGTGCCAGCAGGGTTGCCGGTAACTATGGCTACACCTTC. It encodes CASRVAGNYGYTF.

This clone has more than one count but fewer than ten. DNA for the CDR3: TGTGCCAGCAGCCGACAGGGCCTCTCCTTTAATGAAAAACTGTTTTTT. Its translation: CASSRQGLSFNEKLFF. This chain connects TRBV3-1 (or the pseudogene TRBV3-2) to TRBJ1-4; 7 bases match TRBD1. The germline gives CDR1 LGHDT, CDR2 YNNKEL (reference sequence). CDR3 length: 16 amino acids. J gave up 4 bases and V 4 bases, and 9 bases lay outside the gene matches.

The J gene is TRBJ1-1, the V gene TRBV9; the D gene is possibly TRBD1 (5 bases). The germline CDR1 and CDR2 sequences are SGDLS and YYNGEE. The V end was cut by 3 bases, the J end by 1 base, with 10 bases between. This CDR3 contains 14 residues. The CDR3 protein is CASSDLGENTEAFF. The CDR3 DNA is TGTGCCAGCAGCGACTTAGGGGAGAACACTGAAGCTTTCTTT.

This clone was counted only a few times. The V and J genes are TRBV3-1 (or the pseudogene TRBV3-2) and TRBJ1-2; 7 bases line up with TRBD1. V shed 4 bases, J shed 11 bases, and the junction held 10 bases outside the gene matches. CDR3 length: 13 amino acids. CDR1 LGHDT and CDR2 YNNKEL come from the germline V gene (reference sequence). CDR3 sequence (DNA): TGTGCCAGCAGCCTAATCGAGGGGGCTCGGTACACCTTC. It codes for CASSLIEGARYTF.

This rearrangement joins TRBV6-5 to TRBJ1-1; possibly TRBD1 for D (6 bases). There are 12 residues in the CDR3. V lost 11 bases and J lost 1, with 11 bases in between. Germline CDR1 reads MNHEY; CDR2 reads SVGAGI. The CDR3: CAAGAGNTEAFF. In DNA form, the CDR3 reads TGTGCCGCGGGGGCAGGGAACACTGAAGCTTTCTTT.

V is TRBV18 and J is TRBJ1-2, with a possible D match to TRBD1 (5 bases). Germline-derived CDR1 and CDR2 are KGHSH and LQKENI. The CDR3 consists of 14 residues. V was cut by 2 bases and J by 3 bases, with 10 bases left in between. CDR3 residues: CASSPNGAHYGYTF. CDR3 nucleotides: TGTGCCAGCTCACCAAATGGGGCACACTATGGCTACACCTTC.

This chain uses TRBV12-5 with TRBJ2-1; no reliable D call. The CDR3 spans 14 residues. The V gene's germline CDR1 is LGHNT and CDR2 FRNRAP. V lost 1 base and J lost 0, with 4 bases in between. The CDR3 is CASGLDGSYNEQFF. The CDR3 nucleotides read TGTGCTAGTGGTTTGGACGGCTCCTACAATGAGCAGTTCTTC.

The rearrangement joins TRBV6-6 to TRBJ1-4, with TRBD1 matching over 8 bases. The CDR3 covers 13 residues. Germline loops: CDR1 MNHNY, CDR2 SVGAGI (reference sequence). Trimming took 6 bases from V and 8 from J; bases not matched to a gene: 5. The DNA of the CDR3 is TGTGCCAGCAGCAGGGGGCTGGGGGAAAAACTGTTTTTT. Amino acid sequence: CASSRGLGEKLFF.

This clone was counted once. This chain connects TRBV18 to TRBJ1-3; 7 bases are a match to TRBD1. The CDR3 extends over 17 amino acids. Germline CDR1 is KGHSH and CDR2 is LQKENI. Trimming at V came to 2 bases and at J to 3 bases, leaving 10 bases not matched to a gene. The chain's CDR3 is CASSPRTGRQGGNTIYF. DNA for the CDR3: TGTGCCAGCTCACCAAGGACAGGTCGCCAGGGTGGAAACACCATATATTTT.

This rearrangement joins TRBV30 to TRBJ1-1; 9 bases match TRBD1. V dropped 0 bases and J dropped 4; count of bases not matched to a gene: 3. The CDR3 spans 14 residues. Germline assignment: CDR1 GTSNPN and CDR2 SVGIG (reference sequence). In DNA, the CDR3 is TGTGCCTGGAGTGTAGAGACAGGGGGCACTGAAGCTTTCTTT. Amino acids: CAWSVETGGTEAFF.

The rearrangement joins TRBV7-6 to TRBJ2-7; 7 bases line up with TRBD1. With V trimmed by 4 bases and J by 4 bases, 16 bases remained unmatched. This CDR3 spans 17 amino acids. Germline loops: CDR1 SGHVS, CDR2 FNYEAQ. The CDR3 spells CASSSTFFRDSNYEQYF. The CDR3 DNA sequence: TGTGCCAGCAGCTCTACGTTTTTCCGGGACAGTAATTACGAGCAGTACTTC.